This TCR beta chain was documented in a study of control samples from healthy donors and cancer patients. Some clones are missing from TCRdb's copy, which holds only in-frame ones; the method was immunoSEQ multiplex PCR. This table holds 150,000 to 200,000 clones, around 89% found once. Germline V gene sequence: CDR1 MNHEY, CDR2 SVGAGI. This CDR3 is 13 amino acids long. V was trimmed by 0 bases and J by 7 bases, leaving 7 bases between them. This clonotype was sampled from a woman in her forties or fifties in good health. J is TRBJ1-5 and V is TRBV6-5; no clear D. The sample was blood. The DNA for the CDR3 is TGTGCCAGCAGTTACTCGAAACGGCAGCCCCAGCATTTT. Translation gives CASSYSKRQPQHF.